The clone carrying this T cell receptor (beta chain) rates as medium-sized (0.01 to 0.1%). Its antigen is still unknown. Individually, TCR cDNA molecules were each labelled with a unique molecular identifier. TCRdb re-analysed the 5' RACE reads in MiXCR, keeping a single row per CDR3 protein. The sample consists of 6,000 to 7,500 distinct CDR3 sequences, under 1.5% of them appearing once. This sample's time point: sample taken at primary tumor resection. Unsorted samples of tumor, nontumor lung or frozen PBMC had their whole RNA sequenced. CDR3 length: 13 amino acids. V shed 2 bases and J shed 0 bases, with 4 bases lying between them. Germline lookup yields CDR1 MNHEY and CDR2 SMNVEV (reference sequence). The record originates from a study of spatial heterogeneity in lung cancer. Study context: TCR transcript counts in tumor regions correlated strongly with a T cell module score from matched bulk RNA-seq.

General observations from the study: Mutation tallies in tumors tracked expanded intratumoral alpha and beta TCR counts.

The chain carries TRBV27 and TRBJ1-1; no definite D call. Source: lung tumor tissue, taken at surgery. The sequence came from a male donor with early-stage non-small cell lung cancer. CDR3 amino acids: CASSLLLNTEAFF. For the CDR3, the DNA is TGTGCCAGCAGTTTACTTTTGAACACTGAAGCTTTCTTT.